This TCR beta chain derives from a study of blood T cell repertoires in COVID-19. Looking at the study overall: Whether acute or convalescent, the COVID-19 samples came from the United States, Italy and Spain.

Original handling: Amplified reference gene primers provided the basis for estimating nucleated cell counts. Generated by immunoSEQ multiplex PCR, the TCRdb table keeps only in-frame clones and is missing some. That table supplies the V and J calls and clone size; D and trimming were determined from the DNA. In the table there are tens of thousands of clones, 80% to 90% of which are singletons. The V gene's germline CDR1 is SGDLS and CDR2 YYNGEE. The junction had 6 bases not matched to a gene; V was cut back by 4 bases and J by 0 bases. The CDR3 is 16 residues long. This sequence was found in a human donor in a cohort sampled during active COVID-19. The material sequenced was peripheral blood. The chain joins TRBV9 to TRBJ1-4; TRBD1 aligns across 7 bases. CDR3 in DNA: TGTGCCAGCAGCCGGACAGGAGTTTCAACTAATGAAAAACTGTTTTTT. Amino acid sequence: CASSRTGVSTNEKLFF.